The 7 T cell receptor beta chains below come from one sample, sequenced in a study of blood T cells in healthy people across ages. Then a second PCR, running about 7 to 11 cycles, was carried out with a sample-barcoded 5' primer and a J-beta primer mix. MiXCR was run by TCRdb on the 5' RACE reads, yielding one entry per CDR3 protein. The repertoire has roughly 900,000 distinct CDR3 sequences, 25% to 35% of them found once; the top ten carry roughly 17%. Sequencing used blood. Receptor source: a woman over 75 in good health.

There are many counts of this clonotype. This chain links TRBV7-2 with TRBJ2-7; D assignment may be TRBD1 or TRBD2 (5 bases each). The CDR3 runs 15 residues. Germline CDR1 reads SGHTA; CDR2 reads FQGNSA. Trimming removed 1 base from V and 3 bases from J, with 13 bases in between. This CDR3 is CASSLGWGSYYEQYF. CDR3 in DNA: TGTGCCAGCAGCTTAGGATGGGGGTCCTACTACGAGCAGTACTTC.

There are many counts of this clonotype. The chain employs TRBV10-3 and TRBJ1-2, with D unclear. V gave up 4 bases and J gave up 8 bases, with 20 bases separating them. CDR1 is ENHRY, CDR2 SYGVKD, per germline. The CDR3 sequence is 15 residues long. CDR3 amino acids: CAISVRVGRTNGYTF. The CDR3 DNA reads TGTGCCATCAGTGTCCGTGTTGGCAGGACGAACGGCTACACCTTC.

Turning to this clonotype: A read error is possible here, since a much larger clone lies one base away. This chain uses TRBV24-1 with TRBJ2-7; 9 bases line up with TRBD1. J was trimmed by 7 bases and V by 1 base; bases with no gene match: 7. This CDR3 contains 15 residues. The germline V gene encodes CDR1 KGHDR and CDR2 SFDVKD. CDR3 coding DNA: TGTGCCACCAGTGATTTCGGGACAGGGTTAAATGAGCAGTACTTC. Protein: CATSDFGTGLNEQYF.

The V gene is TRBV5-8, the J gene TRBJ2-3; 7 bases agree with TRBD2. The germline V gene has CDR1 SGHTS and CDR2 YDEGEE. The V segment lost 0 bases and the J segment 0 bases; nucleotides outside the gene matches: 4. The CDR3 extends over 16 amino acids. CDR3 sequence reads: CASSLEVGGSTDTQYF. The CDR3 nucleotides read TGTGCCAGCAGCTTGGAGGTGGGGGGGAGCACAGATACGCAGTATTTT.

This clonotype has a count of ten or more. The chain has TRBV2 and TRBJ1-2; possible D gene TRBD1, 6 bases. V was clipped by 5 bases and J by 8 bases, with 12 bases between them. This CDR3 comprises 12 residues. Germline V gene sequence: CDR1 SNHLY, CDR2 FYNNEI. The CDR3 reads CASSQQGRGYTF. The DNA of the CDR3 is TGTGCCAGCAGTCAACAGGGTCGGGGCTACACCTTC. Full variable domain (missing parts from reference TRBV2 and TRBJ1-2): EPEVTQTPSHQVTQMGQEVILRCVPISNHLYFYWYRQILGQKVEFLVSFYNNEISEKSEIFDDQFSVERPDGSNFTLKIRSTKLEDSAMYFCASSQQGRGYTFGSGTRLTVV.

This clonotype was counted only a few times. The chain is built from TRBV7-9 and TRBJ1-4; TRBD1 agrees at 8 bases. The CDR3 is 15 residues long. Germline assignment: CDR1 SEHNR and CDR2 FQNEAQ (reference sequence). The V and J ends lost 4 bases and 4 bases, in that order; junction bases with no gene match: 5. The CDR3 protein is CASSSGTGFNEKLFF. Written as DNA, the CDR3 is TGTGCCAGCAGCTCCGGGACAGGCTTTAATGAAAAACTGTTTTTT.

Ten or more counts support this clonotype. A single base separates this from a much larger clone, so it may be a read error. The chain recombines TRBV19 with TRBJ2-3, with TRBD2 as a possible D gene (6 bases). V lost 5 bases and J lost 4, with 13 bases in between. Germline V gene sequence: CDR1 LNHDA, CDR2 SQIVND (reference sequence). The CDR3 has 14 amino acids. The CDR3 reads CASSGDSRPDTQYF. The CDR3 DNA reads TGTGCCAGTAGTGGGGACTCCCGACCAGATACGCAGTATTTT.